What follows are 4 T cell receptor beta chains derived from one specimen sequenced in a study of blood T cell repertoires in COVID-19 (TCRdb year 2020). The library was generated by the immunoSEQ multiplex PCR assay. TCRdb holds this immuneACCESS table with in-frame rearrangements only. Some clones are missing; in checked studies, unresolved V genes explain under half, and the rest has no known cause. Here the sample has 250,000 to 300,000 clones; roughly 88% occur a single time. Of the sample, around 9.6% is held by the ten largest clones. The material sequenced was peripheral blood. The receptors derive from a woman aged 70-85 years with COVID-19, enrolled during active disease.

The CDR3 region has the DNA TGTGCCAGCAGTGAAAGGGGGAGCTACAATGAGCAGTTCTTC. Residues: CASSERGSYNEQFF. This chain uses TRBV6-1 with TRBJ2-1; TRBD1 might be the D (6 bases). Germline CDR1 MNHNS, CDR2 SASEGT. The V gene lost 2 bases and the J gene lost 3 bases, with 8 bases spanning the gap. This CDR3 has 14 residues.

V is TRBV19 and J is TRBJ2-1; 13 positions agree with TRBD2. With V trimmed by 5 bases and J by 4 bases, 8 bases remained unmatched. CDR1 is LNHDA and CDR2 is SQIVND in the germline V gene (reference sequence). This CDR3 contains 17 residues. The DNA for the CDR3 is TGTGCCAGTAGTCACGGGACTAGCGGGAATAAATACAATGAGCAGTTCTTC. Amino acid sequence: CASSHGTSGNKYNEQFF.

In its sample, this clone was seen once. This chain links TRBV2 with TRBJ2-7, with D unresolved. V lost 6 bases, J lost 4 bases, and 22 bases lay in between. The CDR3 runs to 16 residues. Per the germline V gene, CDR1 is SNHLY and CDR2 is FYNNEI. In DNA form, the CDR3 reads TGTGCCAGCAGCGAAACGGTGGCGGAGTTCGTATACGAGCAGTACTTC. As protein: CASSETVAEFVYEQYF. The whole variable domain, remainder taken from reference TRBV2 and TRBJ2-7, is EPEVTQTPSHQVTQMGQEVILRCVPISNHLYFYWYRQILGQKVEFLVSFYNNEISEKSEIFDDQFSVERPDGSNFTLKIRSTKLEDSAMYFCASSETVAEFVYEQYFGPGTRLTVT.

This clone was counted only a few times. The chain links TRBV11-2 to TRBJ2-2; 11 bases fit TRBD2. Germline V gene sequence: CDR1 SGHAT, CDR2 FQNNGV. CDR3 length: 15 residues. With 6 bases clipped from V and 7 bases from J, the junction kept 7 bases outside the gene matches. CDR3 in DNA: TGTGCCAGCAGAAATAGCGGGAGGGCCGGCGGGGAGCTGTTTTTT. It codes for CASRNSGRAGGELFF.